The clone carrying this T cell receptor beta chain was seen at least ten times. Its specificity is not known. It was through 5'RACE template switching that TCR cDNA was made, with a universal primer site and UMIs added. A single record per CDR3 protein comes from TCRdb applying MiXCR to the 5' RACE reads. The data show approximately 300,000 distinct CDR3 sequences, with 6.8% seen just once and over 15% held by the top ten. The sample originates from a study of T cells after yellow fever vaccination. Study outcomes and limitations: The booster response re-showed most primary clones: around 96% CD4, more than 80% CD8.

The material sequenced was PBMCs, taken around 45 days after the first yellow fever vaccination. The source of this sequence is a man aged 18 to 29 who received the YFV17D yellow fever vaccine.

The CDR3 here is CASSLAHGGRLDTQYF. The CDR3 bases are TGCGCCAGCAGCTTGGCCCACGGGGGCAGATTAGATACGCAGTATTTT. The chain has TRBV5-1 and TRBJ2-3; D may be TRBD1 or TRBD2 (6 bases each). V was trimmed by 0 bases and J by 5 bases, leaving 16 bases between them. CDR1 is SGHRS, CDR2 YFSETQ, per germline. This CDR3 has 16 amino acids.